This T cell receptor (beta chain) comes out of a study of TIL therapy for anti-PD-1-resistant metastatic lung cancer. Study-wide background: A few tumors were EGFR-mutant and two were ALK-rearranged. Tumors carried a median around 1.4 non-synonymous mutations per megabase. The study, taken as a whole, reports: This highly selected cohort may not generalize to typical lung cancer patients.

As to time point: pre-treatment sample, taken before nivolumab and TIL therapy. Sequencing used immunoSEQ v3. Sequencing used immunoSEQ multiplex PCR; TCRdb keeps in-frame clones, though not all of them. The sample lists about 53,000 clones; 73% were seen once. CDR1 is MDHEN and CDR2 is SYDVKM in the germline V gene. V trimming: 3 bases; J trimming: 3 bases; junction bases outside the gene matches: 6. The CDR3 runs 15 residues. Regarding this clone: Antigen: not known.

The sequences come from blood, collected at baseline. This chain connects TRBV28 to TRBJ2-7; 9 bases line up with TRBD2. This clonotype was sampled from a person aged 25 to 80 with non-small cell lung cancer. The CDR3 nucleotides read TGTGCCAGCAGTTTCATTAGCGGGGGAAGCTACGAGCAGTACTTC. This codes for CASSFISGGSYEQYF.